This T cell receptor beta chain was sequenced in a study of T cells of healthy individuals. CDR3 length: 13 residues. CDR1 is MNHNS and CDR2 is SASEGT in the germline V gene. V dropped 2 bases and J dropped 5 bases, with 9 bases sitting between them. Many counts were recorded for this clonotype. TCRdb independently ran MiXCR on the 5' RACE reads; one entry per CDR3 protein. The top ten clones hold approximately 8% of a sample with 65,000 to 95,000 distinct CDR3 sequences, 4% to 5.5% of them seen once. This TCR derives from a female donor in good health. The genes are TRBV6-1 and TRBJ1-2; D possibly corresponds to TRBD1 (6 bases). Written as DNA, the CDR3 is TGTGCCAGCAGTGAAAAAGGGGGTTATGGCTACACCTTC. Translated: CASSEKGGYGYTF.